These 21 T cell receptor beta chains were all obtained from the same sample, sequenced in a study of shared clonotypes between healthy human individuals. Naive CD8 isolation took CD45RO-negative cells positively selected for CCR7 and excluded terminally differentiated effector memory CD45RA+ cells. Sequencing was performed with immunoSEQ multiplex PCR; in TCRdb, only in-frame clones are kept and a portion is missing. The repertoire has around 620,000 clones, approximately 96% of them found once; the top ten carry 0.11%. The sequencing input was naive CD8+ T cells sorted from blood. Receptors were obtained from a young woman in good health.

The J gene is TRBJ2-4, the V gene TRBV7-2, with TRBD1 matching 11 bases. Germline CDR1 is SGHTA and CDR2 is FQGNSA. The CDR3 contains 14 residues. V was pared by 5 bases and J by 7 bases, with 4 bases of the junction left unmatched. CDR3 region: CASSLGQGVNIQYF. CDR3 sequence (DNA): TGTGCCAGCAGCCTGGGACAGGGGGTGAACATTCAGTACTTC.

This rearrangement joins TRBV4-2 to TRBJ2-7, with D maybe TRBD2 (6 bases). The V end was cut by 0 bases, the J end by 6 bases, with 6 bases between. This CDR3 contains 12 residues. Germline CDR1 is LGHNA and CDR2 is YNFKEQ. DNA for the CDR3: TGTGCCAGCAGCCAAGACGGGGGCGAGCAGTACTTC. It specifies CASSQDGGEQYF.

The genes are TRBV21-1 and TRBJ2-5; the table's D call, TRBD1, has no DNA check behind it. TRBV21-1 is an annotated pseudogene. CDR3 size: 14 residues. The CDR3 loop reads CASSNLGREETQYF. CDR3 nucleotide sequence: TGTGCCAGCAGCAACTTAGGCAGGGAAGAGACCCAGTACTTC.

The J gene is TRBJ1-4, the V gene TRBV9; TRBD1 is a possible D gene (5 bases). Trimming removed 1 base from V and 7 bases from J, with 14 bases in between. CDR1 is SGDLS and CDR2 is YYNGEE in the germline V gene. The CDR3 runs to 15 residues. As DNA, the CDR3 is TGTGCCAGCAGCGTATGGGACGGACCTAGTGAAAAACTGTTTTTT. Translated, it gives CASSVWDGPSEKLFF.

The chain joins TRBV29-1 to TRBJ2-5; 10 nucleotides line up with TRBD2. V trimming: 5 bases; J trimming: 5 bases; junction bases outside the gene matches: 11. Germline CDR1 is SQVTM and CDR2 is ANQGSEA. This CDR3 has 15 amino acids. The chain's CDR3 is CSVLSAGGPLETQYF. The CDR3 DNA reads TGCAGCGTTCTCTCAGCGGGAGGGCCTTTGGAGACCCAGTACTTC.

The chain links TRBV4-1 to TRBJ1-2; 10 nucleotides agree with TRBD1. The CDR3 consists of 14 residues. V gave up 4 bases and J gave up 8 bases; unmatched junction bases: 7. In germline, CDR1 is MGHRA, CDR2 YSYEKL. As DNA, the CDR3 is TGCGCCAGCAGCCCAGAGGGACAGGGGAAAGGCTACACCTTC. Protein product: CASSPEGQGKGYTF.

The chain couples TRBV19 to TRBJ2-2, with unresolved D. V lost 6 bases to trimming and J lost 1 base, with 0 bases between them. The CDR3 consists of 11 residues. CDR1 is LNHDA and CDR2 is SQIVND in the germline V gene (reference sequence). CDR3 sequence reads: CASRNTGELFF. Written as DNA, the CDR3 is TGTGCCAGTAGGAACACCGGGGAGCTGTTTTTT.

This rearrangement joins TRBV18 to TRBJ1-2; 8 bases match TRBD1. Germline V gives CDR1 KGHSH, CDR2 LQKENI. The CDR3 covers 15 residues. V lost 6 bases and J lost 3; bases outside the gene matches: 9. CDR3 residues: CASSLAGGEDYGYTF. DNA of the CDR3: TGTGCCAGCTCCCTGGCAGGGGGCGAAGACTATGGCTACACCTTC. The complete variable domain, with remaining parts taken from reference TRBV18 and TRBJ1-2, reads NAGVMQNPRHLVRRRGQEARLRCSPMKGHSHVYWYRQLPEEGLKFMVYLQKENIIDESGMPKERFSAEFPKEGPSILRIQQVVRGDSAAYFCASSLAGGEDYGYTFGSGTRLTVV.

The gene calls are TRBV27 and TRBJ1-1, with 7 bases matching TRBD1. J was trimmed by 4 bases and V by 2 bases; bases with no gene match: 4. The V gene's germline CDR1 is MNHEY and CDR2 SMNVEV (reference sequence). The CDR3 contains 14 residues. CDR3 in DNA: TGTGCCAGCAGTTTAAGGGGGCCTCGCACTGAAGCTTTCTTT. Protein: CASSLRGPRTEAFF.

This chain joins TRBV27 and TRBJ1-1; possibly TRBD1 for D (5 bases). The germline V gene encodes CDR1 MNHEY and CDR2 SMNVEV (reference sequence). This CDR3 has 13 amino acids. The V end was cut by 1 base, the J end by 7 bases, with 10 bases between. The CDR3 is CASSLFGAVEAFF. DNA of the CDR3: TGTGCCAGCAGTTTATTCGGGGCCGTTGAAGCTTTCTTT.

The rearrangement uses TRBV6-5 and TRBJ2-7; 8 nucleotides agree with TRBD2. From germline, CDR1 is MNHEY and CDR2 SVGAGI. The junction had 5 bases not matched to a gene; V was cut back by 4 bases and J by 6 bases. The CDR3 runs to 13 residues. The CDR3 reads CASSLLAEGEQYF. In DNA form, the CDR3 reads TGTGCCAGCAGTTTACTAGCGGAGGGCGAGCAGTACTTC.

The chain combines TRBV5-8 with TRBJ2-5, with D uncertain. The J call may be mistaken, given a closer DNA end match to TRBJ2-7. From germline, CDR1 is SGHTS and CDR2 YDEGEE. The CDR3 is 14 amino acids. The CDR3 spells CASSLDSQPYEQYF. CDR3 DNA sequence: TGTGCCAGCAGCTTGGACAGTCAGCCCTACGAGCAGTACTTC.

As concerns this clone: At the DNA level, this CDR3 is encoded by other sequences in the same sample as well. This chain joins TRBV7-9 and TRBJ2-7; D may correspond to TRBD1 or TRBD2 (5 bases each). The CDR3 contains 12 residues. The V gene's germline CDR1 is SEHNR and CDR2 FQNEAQ (reference sequence). V was shortened by 3 bases and J by 2 bases, with 5 bases between the two germline ends. For the CDR3, the DNA is TGTGCCAGCAGCTTGGGGGCCTACGAGCAGTACTTC. Translating gives CASSLGAYEQYF.

The V and J genes are TRBV9 and TRBJ2-7, with 9 nucleotides matching TRBD1. There are 14 residues in the CDR3. V dropped 3 bases and J dropped 6; count of bases not matched to a gene: 7. The germline V gene has CDR1 SGDLS and CDR2 YYNGEE. Here the CDR3 reads CASSAGTGFLEQYF. As DNA, the CDR3 is TGTGCCAGCAGCGCCGGGACAGGGTTCCTCGAGCAGTACTTC.

The CDR3 sequence: CATDLSYEQYF. The CDR3 DNA follows: TGTGCCACCGATCTCTCCTACGAGCAGTACTTC. The chain combines TRBV6-1 with TRBJ2-7, with D hard to call. CDR1 and CDR2 (germline): MNHNS, SASEGT. The CDR3 runs to 11 residues. Trimming cost V 10 bases and J 0 bases, with 7 bases left between them.

The chain links TRBV5-4 to TRBJ2-7; D gene uncertain. Germline V gene data show CDR1 as SGHNT and CDR2 as YYREEE (reference sequence). Trimming removed 1 base at V and 5 bases at J, with 4 bases between. The CDR3 has 11 amino acids. CDR3 region: CASSLWDEQYF. CDR3 nucleotide sequence: TGTGCCAGCAGCTTGTGGGACGAGCAGTACTTC.

The chain uses TRBV13 and TRBJ1-2; D gene unclear. From germline, CDR1 is PRHDT and CDR2 FYEKMQ (reference sequence). V lost 0 bases and J 2 bases, leaving 7 bases between the germline ends. This CDR3 spans 14 amino acids. The CDR3 is CASSLGEANYGYTF. The CDR3 DNA reads as TGTGCCAGCAGCTTAGGGGAGGCGAACTATGGCTACACCTTC.

In regard to this clone: The sample has other DNA sequences that encode this CDR3 too. The chain recombines TRBV27 with TRBJ2-7; no reliable D call. Trimming stripped 2 bases from V and 2 bases from J, with 7 bases between. Germline V gene data show CDR1 as MNHEY and CDR2 as SMNVEV (reference sequence). This CDR3 is 13 amino acids long. This CDR3 reads CASSLRAPYEQYF. CDR3 nucleotide sequence: TGTGCCAGCAGTTTAAGGGCTCCCTACGAGCAGTACTTC.

The rearrangement joins TRBV11-3 to TRBJ2-1; no firm D call. There are 13 residues in the CDR3. The V and J ends lost 5 bases and 8 bases respectively, with 13 bases between them. Germline assignment: CDR1 SGHNT and CDR2 YENEEA. The chain's CDR3 is CASSGLGGDEQFF. The CDR3 coding sequence is TGTGCCAGCAGCGGCCTAGGTGGTGATGAGCAGTTCTTC.

The chain links TRBV6-5 to TRBJ1-5; a possible D gene is TRBD1 (5 bases). V was pared by 2 bases and J by 4 bases, with 9 bases between. There are 14 residues in the CDR3. CDR1 is MNHEY, CDR2 SVGAGI, per germline. The CDR3, as DNA: TGTGCCAGCAGTTACGGGGCGGGGAATCAGCCCCAGCATTTT. Translation: CASSYGAGNQPQHF.

The V gene is TRBV27, the J gene TRBJ2-7; TRBD1 matches 7 bases. The V gene's germline CDR1 is MNHEY and CDR2 SMNVEV (reference sequence). The CDR3 runs 15 residues. V was clipped by 4 bases and J by 5 bases; unmatched bases: 11. The CDR3 nucleotides are TGTGCCAGCAGTTCCTTGACATACAGGGGTGACGAGCAGTACTTC. Protein product: CASSSLTYRGDEQYF.